This TCR beta chain was captured in a study of beta chain features in type 1 diabetes. General study findings and limits: All four CD4+ subsets from Type 1 diabetes patients carried moderately but significantly shorter TCRB CDR3s.

Markers CD45RO/CCR7/CD25/CD127/CD95/CD27 served to sort CD4+ naive, central memory, regulatory and stem cell-like memory cells. This clone was picked up a small number of times. The antigen is unknown. The CDR3 is made up of 17 amino acids. Germline V gives CDR1 SGHDN, CDR2 FVKESK. Trimming removed 4 bases from V and 5 bases from J, with 23 bases in between. What was sequenced were expressed TCRB transcripts, since all of the isolated RNA had been reverse transcribed. Average reads for naive, central memory and regulatory T cell samples were several million. Assay: immunoSEQ multiplex PCR; the TCRdb copy retains only in-frame clones and omits some. The table has 500,000 to 800,000 clones, around 12% seen once.

Sequencing was performed on naive CD4+ T cells from blood. The chain couples TRBV14 to TRBJ2-5, with D perhaps matching TRBD1 or TRBD2 (7 bases each). The clonotype comes from a man between 25 and 39 years old with type 1 diabetes. The CDR3 DNA follows: TGTGCCAGCAGCCCCAGGAATGGGAGGGGGCGTTTGGAGACCCAGTACTTC. This translates into CASSPRNGRGRLETQYF.